This T cell receptor beta chain was identified in a study of beta chain features in type 1 diabetes. Study details: When patients were set against healthy donors, age, gender and cell yields were similar.

Expressed TCRB transcripts were sequenced because the isolated RNA had all been reverse transcribed beforehand. The assay was immunoSEQ multiplex PCR, and TCRdb's table has in-frame clones only and misses some. The sample includes 850,000 to 900,000 clones, roughly a sixth of them seen just once. This clone showed up just a few times. Its antigen is not known. General study results and limits: PCR may have favored shorter templates equally in patients and controls. Whether HLA type affects TCRB rearrangement stayed undetermined in the present work.

Every single donor gave one heparinised blood draw, and these averaged roughly 0.11 L. Trimming stripped 1 base from V and 0 bases from J, with 19 bases between. The CDR3 is 19 amino acids. Germline V gene lookup returns CDR1 SGHVS and CDR2 FQNEAQ. The chain is built from TRBV7-8 and TRBJ2-1, with TRBD2 as a possible D gene (6 bases). Sequences were obtained from naive CD4+ T cells from blood. The clonotype comes from a woman between 18 and 29 years old in good health. CDR3 coding DNA: TGTGCCAGCAGCTTAGTCTCCCTCTCGCGCGGGAACTCCTACAATGAGCAGTTCTTC. The encoded protein is CASSLVSLSRGNSYNEQFF.